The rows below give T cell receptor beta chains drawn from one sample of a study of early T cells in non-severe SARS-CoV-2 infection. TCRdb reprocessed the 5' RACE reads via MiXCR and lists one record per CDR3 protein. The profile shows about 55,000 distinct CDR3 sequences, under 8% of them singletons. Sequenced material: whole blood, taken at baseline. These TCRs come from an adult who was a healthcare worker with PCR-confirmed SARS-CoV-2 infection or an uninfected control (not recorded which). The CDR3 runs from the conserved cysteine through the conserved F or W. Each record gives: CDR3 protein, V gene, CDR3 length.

cdr3_aa: CASSRWGSSQETQYF; v_call: TRBV5-1; cdr3_length: 15
cdr3_aa: CASSPRQVTSGGGSYNEQFF; v_call: TRBV14; cdr3_length: 20
cdr3_aa: CASSPRDSSATNEKLFF; v_call: TRBV9; cdr3_length: 17
cdr3_aa: CASSQASGGAGETQYF; v_call: TRBV4-2; cdr3_length: 16
cdr3_aa: CASSISSGGRETQYF; v_call: TRBV27; cdr3_length: 15
cdr3_aa: CASSLQGLSNQPQHF; v_call: TRBV6-5; cdr3_length: 15
cdr3_aa: CASSLPALKTPLHF; v_call: TRBV7-9; cdr3_length: 14
cdr3_aa: CASSVSGQPNEQFF; v_call: TRBV12-3/TRBV12-4; cdr3_length: 14
cdr3_aa: CASSTHDWYSGPDGYTF; v_call: TRBV10-2; cdr3_length: 17
cdr3_aa: CSARELAGATNNEQFF; v_call: TRBV20-1; cdr3_length: 16
cdr3_aa: CASSPRVGSTNEKLFF; v_call: TRBV12-3/TRBV12-4; cdr3_length: 16
cdr3_aa: CASTGTNYGYTF; v_call: TRBV10-2; cdr3_length: 12
cdr3_aa: CSVEERTDTQYF; v_call: TRBV29-1; cdr3_length: 12
cdr3_aa: CASSFGGARFYTF; v_call: TRBV27; cdr3_length: 13
cdr3_aa: CASSPRQGSTGELFF; v_call: TRBV11-2; cdr3_length: 15
cdr3_aa: CATSAQQPYNEQFF; v_call: TRBV24-1; cdr3_length: 14
cdr3_aa: CSARVWQAQHF; v_call: TRBV20-1; cdr3_length: 11
cdr3_aa: CASCRGVGGSEKLFF; v_call: TRBV7-2; cdr3_length: 15
cdr3_aa: CASSLPAVKEKLFF; v_call: TRBV5-6; cdr3_length: 14
cdr3_aa: CASSPGGRREPQHF; v_call: TRBV7-6; cdr3_length: 14
cdr3_aa: CASRAAAPETQYF; v_call: TRBV19; cdr3_length: 13
cdr3_aa: CASSFSGGGYTF; v_call: TRBV12-3/TRBV12-4; cdr3_length: 12
cdr3_aa: CASSLTGNTEAFF; v_call: TRBV7-2; cdr3_length: 13
cdr3_aa: CASSRKAGGVADEKLFF; v_call: TRBV4-2; cdr3_length: 17
cdr3_aa: CASSLALDGPYEQYF; v_call: TRBV12-3/TRBV12-4; cdr3_length: 15
cdr3_aa: CASTIQSNQPQHF; v_call: TRBV7-2; cdr3_length: 13
cdr3_aa: CASSPQGSVTLWGQGSPDTQYF; v_call: TRBV18; cdr3_length: 22
cdr3_aa: CASSLVGPRGTNEKLFF; v_call: TRBV7-2; cdr3_length: 17
cdr3_aa: CSAPQKSSYNEQFF; v_call: TRBV20-1; cdr3_length: 14
cdr3_aa: CASSEGTGVSPLHF; v_call: TRBV18; cdr3_length: 14
cdr3_aa: CASSLMFTDTQYF; v_call: TRBV5-6; cdr3_length: 13
cdr3_aa: CASSVSGLLDTQYF; v_call: TRBV9; cdr3_length: 14
cdr3_aa: CASMIAGGRNEQFF; v_call: TRBV10-2; cdr3_length: 14
cdr3_aa: CASGPGLAPGMRQYF; v_call: TRBV12-5; cdr3_length: 15
cdr3_aa: CASSQDQGRGYEQYF; v_call: TRBV4-2; cdr3_length: 15
cdr3_aa: CASSTAGPGELFF; v_call: TRBV5-4; cdr3_length: 13
cdr3_aa: CSARKGGGTEAFF; v_call: TRBV20-1; cdr3_length: 13
cdr3_aa: CASSLGVQAYEQYF; v_call: TRBV4-2; cdr3_length: 14
cdr3_aa: CASSSSGANVLTF; v_call: TRBV12-3/TRBV12-4; cdr3_length: 13
cdr3_aa: CSASTGGSPRFYEQYF; v_call: TRBV20-1; cdr3_length: 16
cdr3_aa: CASSQGYYNEQFF; v_call: TRBV14; cdr3_length: 13
cdr3_aa: CASSPPRTAPYEQYF; v_call: TRBV18; cdr3_length: 15
cdr3_aa: CASSVMGRNEQFF; v_call: TRBV9; cdr3_length: 13
cdr3_aa: CASSLALGVRTRGNTIYF; v_call: TRBV7-2; cdr3_length: 18
cdr3_aa: CASSVSTRLPYQETQYF; v_call: TRBV9; cdr3_length: 17
cdr3_aa: CSARVGTYNSPLHF; v_call: TRBV20-1; cdr3_length: 14
cdr3_aa: CASSLELPLVFPQGTVYGYTF; v_call: TRBV5-5; cdr3_length: 21
cdr3_aa: CATSRDGQFNQPQHF; v_call: TRBV15; cdr3_length: 15